This T cell receptor beta chain was documented in a study of T cells in tuberculosis. Concerning this clone itself: Sequence at one end of the junction differs from germline and may be a read error.

Here immunoSEQ multiplex PCR was the method, and the copy in TCRdb shows in-frame clones only, minus some. The sample shows about 37,000 clones, around 93% of them seen only once. CDR1 SGHDT and CDR2 YYEEEE come from the germline V gene. The CDR3 runs 12 residues. This chain uses TRBV5-6 with TRBJ1-1; D is ambiguous. The sequenced material came from PBMCs. This receptor was taken from a donor aged 5-35 years with latent tuberculosis or without tuberculosis infection. Some clones in this sample may be carry-over from other donors' samples. CDR3 nucleotide sequence: TGTGCCAGCAGCTTGGCCGGAAATCAGGAGGGATTT. Translating gives CASSLAGNQEGF.